These 29 T cell receptor beta chains originate from one sample sequenced in a study of cytomegalovirus exposure and HLA in healthy donors listed by TCRdb under 2017. The library was generated by the immunoSEQ multiplex PCR assay. The multiplex PCR relied on a mix of 60 forward primers for TCR Vbeta segments and 13 reverse primers for TCR Jbeta segments. TCRdb limited this immuneACCESS table to in-frame rearrangements with V and J called. A share of clones is missing; checked studies link under half to unresolved V genes, and the rest is unexplained. Present in this sample are 200,000 to 250,000 clones, about 85% of which were seen just once. The ten largest clones add up to 0.2% to 0.3% of the sample. The sample was PBMCs. The receptors were gathered from a girl aged 2-10 years in good health and CMV-seronegative.

The chain combines TRBV5-6 with TRBJ1-1; no reliable D call. The CDR3 contains 15 residues. V lost 4 bases, J lost 4 bases, and 17 bases lay in between. Germline V gene data show CDR1 as SGHDT and CDR2 as YYEEEE. For the CDR3, the DNA is TGTGCCAGCAGCCCACCATATTCGTCGGGCACTGAAGCTTTCTTT. This gives the protein CASSPPYSSGTEAFF.

The V gene is TRBV30, the J gene TRBJ2-5; 8 nucleotides align to TRBD2. CDR1 is GTSNPN, CDR2 SVGIG, per germline (reference sequence). Trimming removed 3 bases from V and 4 bases from J; junction bases left unmatched: 4. CDR3 length equals 13 residues. CDR3 amino acids: CAWRRSGGETQYF. For the CDR3, the DNA is TGTGCCTGGAGGAGGAGCGGGGGAGAGACCCAGTACTTC.

The count of this clone is one. The chain links TRBV7-9 to TRBJ2-7; 10 bases line up with TRBD1. V trimming: 5 bases; J trimming: 7 bases; junction bases outside the gene matches: 11. Germline V CDR1 and CDR2: SEHNR, FQNEAQ (reference sequence). The CDR3 sequence is 15 residues long. The CDR3 is CASSRSRDRGEEQYF. The CDR3 bases are TGTGCCAGCAGCCGGAGTCGGGACAGGGGAGAGGAGCAGTACTTC. Full variable domain (outside the CDR3, taken from reference TRBV7-9 and TRBJ2-7): DTGVSQNPRHKITKRGQNVTFRCDPISEHNRLYWYRQTLGQGPEFLTYFQNEAQLEKSRLLSDRFSAERPKGSFSTLEIQRTEQGDSAMYLCASSRSRDRGEEQYFGPGTRLTVT.

This sequence joins TRBV6-1 and TRBJ1-2; 9 bases are a match to TRBD1. V was pared by 6 bases and J by 4 bases, with 6 bases of the junction left unmatched. The CDR3 runs to 14 residues. Germline values: CDR1 MNHNS, CDR2 SASEGT. CDR3 residues: CASRTTGGFYGYTF. In DNA, the CDR3 is TGTGCCAGCAGAACGACAGGGGGTTTCTATGGCTACACCTTC.

The chain combines TRBV5-1 with TRBJ1-2; the D gene is possibly TRBD1 (5 bases). Trimming left V 5 bases short and J 5 bases short, with 13 bases between. The CDR3 length is 13 residues. Germline CDR1 and CDR2: SGHRS and YFSETQ. Written as DNA, the CDR3 is TGCGCCAGCAGGACGGGGGAGGGTTATGGCTACACCTTC. It translates to CASRTGEGYGYTF.

The chain combines TRBV10-2 with TRBJ2-7; 11 bases map to TRBD2. The V and J ends lost 6 bases and 11 bases, in that order; junction bases with no gene match: 6. Germline CDR1 and CDR2: WSHSY and SAAADI. The CDR3 has 12 amino acids. The CDR3 spells CASRPGLAEEYF. In DNA form, the CDR3 reads TGCGCCAGCAGACCGGGACTAGCGGAAGAGTACTTC.

The chain combines TRBV30 with TRBJ1-2; 8 nucleotides line up with TRBD1. Per germline, CDR1 GTSNPN and CDR2 SVGIG (reference sequence). The length of the CDR3 is 15 residues. V shed 3 bases, J shed 2 bases, and the junction held 8 bases outside the gene matches. CDR3 in DNA: TGTGCCTGGAGAGATTGGGACAGGCCCAACTATGGCTACACCTTC. It yields the protein CAWRDWDRPNYGYTF.

CDR3 nucleotides: TGTGCCAGCAGCCAAGAAGGAGCGGGAGGAGGCTACGAGCAGTACTTC. Its translation: CASSQEGAGGGYEQYF. This chain joins TRBV4-2 and TRBJ2-7; 9 positions agree with TRBD2. The CDR3 is made up of 16 amino acids. Germline-derived CDR1 and CDR2 are LGHNA and YNFKEQ. Trimming removed 0 bases from V and 3 bases from J; junction bases left unmatched: 6.

The V gene is TRBV5-1, the J gene TRBJ2-7; TRBD1 matches 8 bases. The CDR3 covers 14 residues. After removal of 4 bases from V and 3 bases from J, the junction contained 6 bases not matched to a gene. The germline V gene encodes CDR1 SGHRS and CDR2 YFSETQ. The CDR3 region is CASSPDRGFYEQYF. The CDR3, as DNA: TGCGCCAGCAGCCCCGACAGGGGCTTCTACGAGCAGTACTTC.

This chain uses TRBV6-5 with TRBJ2-3; 8 bases map to TRBD1. With 3 bases clipped from V and 3 bases from J, the junction kept 5 bases outside the gene matches. There are 15 residues in the CDR3. Looked up from germline, CDR1 is MNHEY and CDR2 is SVGAGI. The CDR3 reads CASSYGQGGTDTQYF. In nucleotides, the CDR3 is TGTGCCAGCAGTTATGGACAGGGTGGGACAGATACGCAGTATTTT.

J is TRBJ1-3 and V is TRBV29-1, with TRBD1 matching 8 bases. The CDR3 runs 13 residues. With 0 bases clipped from V and 5 bases from J, the junction kept 0 bases outside the gene matches. In germline, CDR1 is SQVTM, CDR2 ANQGSEA. CDR3 DNA sequence: TGCAGCGTTGAAGACAGGGGGCGAAACACCATATATTTT. It encodes CSVEDRGRNTIYF.

The chain has TRBV28 and TRBJ2-3, with TRBD2 matching over 7 bases. The CDR3 contains 15 residues. V was pared by 3 bases and J by 0 bases, with 3 bases of the junction left unmatched. CDR1 is MDHEN and CDR2 is SYDVKM in the germline V gene. The CDR3 DNA reads TGTGCCAGCAGTTTCCAGCGGGGCAGCACAGATACGCAGTATTTT. Translation gives CASSFQRGSTDTQYF.

The chain carries TRBV20-1 and TRBJ1-4; a weak D match, TRBD1 (6 bases). Germline CDR1 DFQATT, CDR2 SNEGSKA (reference sequence). The CDR3 loop spans 11 amino acids. V lost 6 bases, J lost 7 bases, and 9 bases lay in between. Here the CDR3 DNA reads TGCAGTGCAGGGGGGGGTGAAAAACTGTTTTTT. Its translation: CSAGGGEKLFF.

J is TRBJ1-2 and V is TRBV19, with 9 bases identical to TRBD1. CDR1 LNHDA and CDR2 SQIVND come from the germline V gene (reference sequence). V dropped 5 bases and J dropped 4; count of bases not matched to a gene: 8. The CDR3 is made up of 15 amino acids. This chain's CDR3 is CASSPQGARGYGYTF. For the CDR3, the DNA is TGTGCCAGTAGTCCACAGGGGGCGCGGGGCTATGGCTACACCTTC.

The chain links TRBV6-5 to TRBJ2-5; the D is unclear. CDR1 and CDR2 (germline): MNHEY, SVGAGI. V was pared by 0 bases and J by 3 bases, with 14 bases between. The CDR3 runs to 16 residues. CDR3 in DNA: TGTGCCAGCAGTTACTCCCCCGCCGTAGGAGAAGAGACCCAGTACTTC. Amino acids: CASSYSPAVGEETQYF.

This clone appeared a few times. The V call is TRBV13, the J call TRBJ1-6; the D is unclear. Germline CDR1 is PRHDT and CDR2 is FYEKMQ (reference sequence). V gave up 8 bases and J gave up 7 bases, with 6 bases separating them. The CDR3 contains 11 residues. The CDR3 sequence is CASGGNSPLHF. The CDR3 nucleotides read TGTGCCAGCGGCGGGAATTCACCCCTCCACTTT.

This clone was seen only a few times. V usage is TRBV30 and J usage is TRBJ1-1; D uncertain. The CDR3 has 13 amino acids. From germline, CDR1 is GTSNPN and CDR2 SVGIG (reference sequence). V lost 4 bases to trimming and J lost 4 bases, with 13 bases between them. The CDR3 spells CAWISWEATEAFF. CDR3 nucleotide sequence: TGTGCCTGGATATCTTGGGAGGCCACTGAAGCTTTCTTT.

The rearrangement joins TRBV9 to TRBJ2-1, with 10 bases aligning to TRBD2. The CDR3 length is 12 residues. After removal of 4 bases from V and 13 bases from J, the junction contained 5 bases not matched to a gene. CDR1 SGDLS and CDR2 YYNGEE come from the germline V gene. The CDR3 DNA sequence: TGTGCCAGCAGCACGGGACTAGCGAGACAGTTCTTC. Its translation: CASSTGLARQFF.

This chain uses TRBV27 with TRBJ2-7, with TRBD1 identical over 7 bases. V dropped 4 bases and J dropped 0; count of bases not matched to a gene: 9. The germline CDR1 and CDR2 sequences are MNHEY and SMNVEV (reference sequence). The CDR3 has 16 amino acids. CDR3: CASSSRPGQSSYEQYF. For the CDR3, the DNA is TGTGCCAGCAGTTCTAGACCGGGACAGAGCTCCTACGAGCAGTACTTC.

This clone is a singleton in its sample. The gene calls are TRBV7-8 and TRBJ2-6; 10 bases line up with TRBD1. This CDR3 is built from 17 residues. J lost 2 bases, V lost 6 bases, and 7 bases had no gene match. Per germline, CDR1 SGHVS and CDR2 FQNEAQ. The CDR3 bases are TGTGCCAGCAGAACCGGGACAGGGGCTCCTGGGGCCAACGTCCTGACTTTC. As protein: CASRTGTGAPGANVLTF.

The chain employs TRBV18 and TRBJ2-7, with 9 bases identical to TRBD2. This CDR3 has 14 amino acids. Germline V gene sequence: CDR1 KGHSH, CDR2 LQKENI. With 3 bases clipped from V and 4 bases from J, the junction kept 4 bases outside the gene matches. In DNA, the CDR3 is TGTGCCAGCTCACCTAGGACTAGCGTATACGAGCAGTACTTC. Protein: CASSPRTSVYEQYF.

The genes are TRBV27 and TRBJ2-5; TRBD2 matches at 12 bases. With V trimmed by 6 bases and J by 7 bases, 9 bases remained unmatched. Germline CDR1 is MNHEY and CDR2 is SMNVEV (reference sequence). This CDR3 is 15 amino acids long. The CDR3 sequence is CASSPPLAGGTTQYF. The DNA for the CDR3 is TGTGCCAGCAGCCCTCCCCTAGCGGGAGGGACGACCCAGTACTTC.

Written as DNA, the CDR3 is TGTGCCAGCAGTTCGACAGGGATGGATGAAAAACTGTTTTTT. This translates into CASSSTGMDEKLFF. The chain has TRBV6-5 and TRBJ1-4, with TRBD1 identical over 7 bases. V lost 4 bases to trimming and J lost 6 bases; unmatched junction nucleotides: 5. The CDR3 contains 14 residues. Germline CDR1 is MNHEY and CDR2 is SVGAGI.

The V gene is TRBV6-5, the J gene TRBJ2-5; D is undetermined. The last part of the DNA fits TRBJ2-7 better; the J call may be wrong. This CDR3 has 12 residues. Germline lookup yields CDR1 MNHEY and CDR2 SVGAGI. The CDR3 sequence: CASRSNWYEQYF. The CDR3 DNA follows: TGTGCCAGCCGGAGTAACTGGTACGAGCAGTACTTC.

The chain employs TRBV6-5 and TRBJ2-7; possible D gene TRBD1, 5 bases. Germline loops: CDR1 MNHEY, CDR2 SVGAGI. This CDR3 contains 15 residues. V lost 7 bases to trimming and J lost 2 bases, with 18 bases between them. CDR3 protein: CASTYQGYGAYEQYF. The CDR3 nucleotides read TGTGCCAGCACCTACCAGGGCTACGGAGCCTACGAGCAGTACTTC.

The chain is built from TRBV21-1 and TRBJ1-5. TRBV21-1 is a pseudogene. The CDR3 is made up of 17 amino acids. The CDR3 sequence: CASCGGLIDGGNQPQHF. The CDR3 bases are TGTGCCAGCTGTGGGGGACTGATAGATGGGGGCAATCAGCCCCAGCATTTT.

V gene TRBV7-3 combines with J gene TRBJ2-1, with D possibly being TRBD2 (6 bases). The CDR3 covers 14 residues. CDR1 is SGHTA and CDR2 is FQGTGA in the germline V gene. Trimming cost V 3 bases and J 3 bases, with 9 bases left between them. In DNA form, the CDR3 reads TGTGCCAGCAGCTTCGGGGGATTCTACAATGAGCAGTTCTTC. This codes for CASSFGGFYNEQFF.

The genes are TRBV18 and TRBJ1-1; 8 bases are a match to TRBD1. The ends lost 3 bases at V and 0 bases at J; junction bases unmatched: 3. CDR1 is KGHSH and CDR2 is LQKENI in the germline V gene. The CDR3 sequence is 15 residues long. The chain's CDR3 is CASSPPTGVNTEAFF. As DNA, the CDR3 is TGTGCCAGCTCACCCCCGACAGGGGTGAACACTGAAGCTTTCTTT.

The CDR3 reads CASSQVGTSTDTQYF. The CDR3 nucleotides read TGTGCCAGCAGCCAAGTTGGTACTAGCACAGATACGCAGTATTTT. The chain combines TRBV14 with TRBJ2-3, with unresolved D. This CDR3 region has 15 residues. Germline V gene sequence: CDR1 SGHDN, CDR2 FVKESK. The germline V and J ends were trimmed by 1 base and 0 bases, with 8 bases remaining between them.